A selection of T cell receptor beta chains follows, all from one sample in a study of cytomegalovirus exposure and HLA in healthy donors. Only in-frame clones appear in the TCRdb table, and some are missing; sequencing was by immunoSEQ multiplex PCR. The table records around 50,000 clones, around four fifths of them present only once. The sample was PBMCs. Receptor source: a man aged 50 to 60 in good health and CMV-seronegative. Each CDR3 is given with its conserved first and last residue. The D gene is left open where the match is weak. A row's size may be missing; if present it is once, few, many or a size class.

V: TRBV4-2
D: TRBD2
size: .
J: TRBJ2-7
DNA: TGTGCCAGCAGCCAGGTACTAGCGGGGGGGCGGCCGGACGAGCAGTACTTC
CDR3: CASSQVLAGGRPDEQYF

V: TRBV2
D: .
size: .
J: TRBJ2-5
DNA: TGTGCCAGCAGGCGCATGATGCGGGACCGCCCTAGGGAGACCCAGTACTTC
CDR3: CASRRMMRDRPRETQYF

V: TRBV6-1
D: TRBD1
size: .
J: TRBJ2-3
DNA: TGTGCCAGCAGTGAGCTCAGGGGGCGCACAGATACGCAGTATTTT
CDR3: CASSELRGRTDTQYF

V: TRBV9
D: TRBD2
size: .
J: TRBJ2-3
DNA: TGTGCCAGCAGCGTGGGACTAGCGGGGGGGTTCACAGATACGCAGTATTTT
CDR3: CASSVGLAGGFTDTQYF

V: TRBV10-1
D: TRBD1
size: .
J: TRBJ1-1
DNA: TGCGCCAGCAGTACCGGACAGGGGAACACTGAAGCTTTCTTT
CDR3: CASSTGQGNTEAFF

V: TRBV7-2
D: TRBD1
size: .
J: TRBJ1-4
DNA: TGTGCCAGCAGCCTGACCGGGACAGGGGCAACTAATGAAAAACTGTTTTTT
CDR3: CASSLTGTGATNEKLFF

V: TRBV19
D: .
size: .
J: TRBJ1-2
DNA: TGTGCCAGTAGTATACGCCAGGATCTCTATGGCTACACCTTC
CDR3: CASSIRQDLYGYTF

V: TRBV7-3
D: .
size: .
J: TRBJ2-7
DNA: TGTGCCAGCAGCTTGGCTAGTGGCCCCTACGAGCAGTACTTC
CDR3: CASSLASGPYEQYF

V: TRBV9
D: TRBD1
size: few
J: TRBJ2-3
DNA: TGTGCCAGCAGCGTACTTGACGGGACAGGGTATGCAGATACGCAGTATTTT
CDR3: CASSVLDGTGYADTQYF

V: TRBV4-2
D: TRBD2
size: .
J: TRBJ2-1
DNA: TGTGCCAGCAGCGATCTAGCGGGGGACTACAATGAGCAGTTCTTC
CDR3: CASSDLAGDYNEQFF

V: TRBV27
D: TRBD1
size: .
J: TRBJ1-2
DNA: TGTGCCAGCATGTACAGGGGAGGCTACACCTTC
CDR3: CASMYRGGYTF

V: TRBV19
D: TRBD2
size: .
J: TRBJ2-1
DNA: TGTGCCAGTAGTGTCGAGCGGGGGGAGTACAATGAGCAGTTCTTC
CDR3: CASSVERGEYNEQFF

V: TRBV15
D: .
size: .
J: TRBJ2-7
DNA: TGTGCCACCAGCAGAGAGGCACCCTCAAAATACGAGCAGTACTTC
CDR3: CATSREAPSKYEQYF

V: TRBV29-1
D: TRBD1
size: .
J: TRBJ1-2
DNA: TGCAGCGTTGAAGGGGACAGGGAATCTAACTATGGCTACACCTTC
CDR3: CSVEGDRESNYGYTF

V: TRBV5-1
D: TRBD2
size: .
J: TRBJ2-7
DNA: TGCGCCAGCAGCTTGGCCGGGGGGATCCACGAGCAGTACTTC
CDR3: CASSLAGGIHEQYF

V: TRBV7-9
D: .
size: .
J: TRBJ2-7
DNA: TGTGCCAGCAGCTTACCGGGCGGGCCCTGGGAGCAGTACTTC
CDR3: CASSLPGGPWEQYF

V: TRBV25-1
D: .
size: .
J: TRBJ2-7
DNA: TGTGCCAGCAGTGTGGTGGGGGGGCCTGGCGAGCAGTACTTC
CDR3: CASSVVGGPGEQYF

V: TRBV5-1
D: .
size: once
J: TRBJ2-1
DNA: TGCGCCAGCAGCTTGGCGGCGGGTGACTACAATGAGCAGTTCTTC
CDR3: CASSLAAGDYNEQFF

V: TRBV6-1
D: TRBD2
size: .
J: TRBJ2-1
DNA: TGTGCCAGCCGCAGAGCGGGGGGGCCCTACAATGAGCAGTTCTTC
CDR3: CASRRAGGPYNEQFF

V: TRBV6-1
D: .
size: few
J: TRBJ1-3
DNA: TGTGCCAGCAGGAGTTCCGGGAGCTTAAACACCATATATTTT
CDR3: CASRSSGSLNTIYF

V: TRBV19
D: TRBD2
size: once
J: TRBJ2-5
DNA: TGTGCCAGTAGTATCAGACTAGCGGGGGAAGAGACCCAGTACTTC
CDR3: CASSIRLAGEETQYF

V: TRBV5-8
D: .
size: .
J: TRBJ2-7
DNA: TGTGCCAGCAGCTTGCCGGGTTGGAACAGGGTAATTTCCTACGAGCAGTACTTC
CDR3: CASSLPGWNRVISYEQYF

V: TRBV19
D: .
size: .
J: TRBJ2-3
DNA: TGTGCCAGTAGCCCAAGCACAGATACGCAGTATTTT
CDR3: CASSPSTDTQYF

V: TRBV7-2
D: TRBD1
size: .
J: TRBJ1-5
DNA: TGTGCCAGCAAATTGACAGGGGATAGCAATCAGCCCCAGCATTTT
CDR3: CASKLTGDSNQPQHF

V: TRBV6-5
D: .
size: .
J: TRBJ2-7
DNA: TGTGCCAGCAGTTGGACAGTAGGGTACTACGAGCAGTACTTC
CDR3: CASSWTVGYYEQYF

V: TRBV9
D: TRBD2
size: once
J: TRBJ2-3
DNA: TGTGCCAGCAGCGCTACTAGCGGGGCTAGCACAGATACGCAGTATTTT
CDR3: CASSATSGASTDTQYF

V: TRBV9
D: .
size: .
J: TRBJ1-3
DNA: TGTGCCAGCAGCAACACTGGAAACACCATATATTTT
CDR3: CASSNTGNTIYF

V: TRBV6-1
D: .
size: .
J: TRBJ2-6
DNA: TGTGCCAGCAGCGCAACAGGGAGTGGGGCCAACGTCCTGACTTTC
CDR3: CASSATGSGANVLTF

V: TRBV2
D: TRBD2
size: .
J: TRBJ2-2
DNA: TGTGCCAGCGGTAGCGGGGGGGCTTCTCCCGGGGAGCTGTTTTTT
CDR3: CASGSGGASPGELFF

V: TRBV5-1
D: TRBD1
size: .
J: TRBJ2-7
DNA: TGCGCCAGCAATCCGGGACAGAACTACGAGCAGTACTTC
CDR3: CASNPGQNYEQYF

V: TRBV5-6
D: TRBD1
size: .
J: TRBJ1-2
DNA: TGTGCCAGCAGCTTGTTTCGGGACAGGGGCGGGGATGGCTACACCTTC
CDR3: CASSLFRDRGGDGYTF

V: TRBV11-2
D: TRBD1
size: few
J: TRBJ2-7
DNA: TGTGCCAGCAGCCCCGACCGGGACAGGGTAACCTACGAGCAGTACTTC
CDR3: CASSPDRDRVTYEQYF

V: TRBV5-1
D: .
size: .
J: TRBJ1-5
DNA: TGCGCCAGCAGCTTGGGAAGCTCCGGCAATCAGCCCCAGCATTTT
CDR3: CASSLGSSGNQPQHF

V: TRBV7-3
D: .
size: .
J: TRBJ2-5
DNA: TGTGCCAGCAGCCCGCAAAGAGGGGGATTGGAGACCCAGTACTTC
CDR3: CASSPQRGGLETQYF

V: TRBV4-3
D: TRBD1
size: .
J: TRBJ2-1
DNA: TGCGCCAGCAGCCAAAGGACAGGGGGCGCGTGGAATGAGCAGTTCTTC
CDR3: CASSQRTGGAWNEQFF

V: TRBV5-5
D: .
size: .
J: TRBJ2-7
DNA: TGTGCCAGCACCCAGACAGGTTCCTACGAGCAGTACTTC
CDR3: CASTQTGSYEQYF

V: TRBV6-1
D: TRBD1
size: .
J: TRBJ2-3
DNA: TGTGCCAGCAGTGACTGGACAGGGGTGAGCACAGATACGCAGTATTTT
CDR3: CASSDWTGVSTDTQYF

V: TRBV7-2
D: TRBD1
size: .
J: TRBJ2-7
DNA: TGTGCCAGCAGCCGGGGAGGACAGGGGGCATTGAGAGGGCAGTACTTC
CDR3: CASSRGGQGALRGQYF

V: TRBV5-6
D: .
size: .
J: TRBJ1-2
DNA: TGTGCCAGCTCCTACCTTCCTGGTGGCTACACCTTC
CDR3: CASSYLPGGYTF

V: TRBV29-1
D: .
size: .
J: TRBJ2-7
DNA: TGCAGCGTAGGTCCGGGCAGCCGGGGCGAGCAGTACTTC
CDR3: CSVGPGSRGEQYF

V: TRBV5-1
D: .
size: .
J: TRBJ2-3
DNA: TGCGCCAGCAGCTCAGTTACAGATACGCAGTATTTT
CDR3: CASSSVTDTQYF

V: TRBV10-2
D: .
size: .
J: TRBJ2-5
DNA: TGCGCCAGCAGTGAAGTCGGAGAGACCCAGTACTTC
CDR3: CASSEVGETQYF

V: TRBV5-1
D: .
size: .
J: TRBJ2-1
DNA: TGCGCCAGCAGCACCGACAGGATAGCGTTGCAGTTCTTC
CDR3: CASSTDRIALQFF

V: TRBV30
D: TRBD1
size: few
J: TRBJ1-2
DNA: TGTGCCTGGAGCCTTGGACAGGGATCCTATGGCTACACCTTC
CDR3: CAWSLGQGSYGYTF

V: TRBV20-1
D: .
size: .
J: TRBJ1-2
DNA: TGCAGTGCCTTTTTGGGGGGGGAGGGGAACTTC
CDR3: CSAFLGGEGNF

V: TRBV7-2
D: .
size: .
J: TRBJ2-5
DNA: TGTGCCAGCAGCTTAAGCGGGTACGAGACCCAGTACTTC
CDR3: CASSLSGYETQYF

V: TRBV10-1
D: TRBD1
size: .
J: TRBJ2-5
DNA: TGCGCCAGCAGTGAGTCGAGACAGGGATCAGAGACCCAGTACTTC
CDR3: CASSESRQGSETQYF

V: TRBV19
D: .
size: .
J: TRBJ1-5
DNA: TGTGCCAGTAGTATAGATAGCGAAGGAGTCTTTACTCAGCCCCAGCATTTT
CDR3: CASSIDSEGVFTQPQHF